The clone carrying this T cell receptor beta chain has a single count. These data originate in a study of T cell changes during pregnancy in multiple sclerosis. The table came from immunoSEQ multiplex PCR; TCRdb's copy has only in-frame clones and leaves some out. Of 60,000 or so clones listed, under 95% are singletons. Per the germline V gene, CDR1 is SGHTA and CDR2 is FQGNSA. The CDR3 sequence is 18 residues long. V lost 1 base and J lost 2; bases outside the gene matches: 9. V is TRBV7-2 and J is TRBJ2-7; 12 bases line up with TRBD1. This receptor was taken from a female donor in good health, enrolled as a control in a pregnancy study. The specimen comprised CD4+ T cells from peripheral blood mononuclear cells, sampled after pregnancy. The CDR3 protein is CASSLVGTGGGSAYEQYF. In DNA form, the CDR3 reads TGTGCCAGCAGCTTAGTGGGGACAGGGGGCGGATCCGCCTACGAGCAGTACTTC.